This TCR beta chain was captured in a study of blood T cell repertoires in COVID-19 (dated by TCRdb to 2018 to 2020). The study in broad terms: Samples from collaborators originated in the United States, Italy and Spain and spanned both the acute and convalescent phases of COVID-19. Nearly every sample came with metadata listing a de-identified subject ID, COVID-19 status, age in years and sex. The dataset comprised deeply sampled blood TCRbeta repertoires from subjects exposed to, actively infected with, or recovered from COVID-19. The repertoires were released in a freely available public database intended as a resource for research on the immune response to SARS-CoV-2. Samples came from the ongoing ImmuneRACE study (first 160 participants) plus 1,254 subjects from 6 global collaborators. Where available, HLA class I and class II types were obtained from metadata supplied by the sample provider rather than from assay-based typing. The prospective study material was composed of cDNA or gDNA derived from T cells, B-cell-depleted T cells, or PBMCs. Paper-wide results and their limitations: How much clinical and demographic metadata was included differed by source and by participant, and the metadata was provided uncurated.

From cysteine to phenylalanine, the CDR3 is 15 amino acids long. CDR3 DNA only is kept here, 45 bases in frame from base 1. CDR1 and CDR2 were assigned from the germline V gene as SGHTA and FQGTGA. Relative to germline, V is missing 5 bases and J is missing 3 bases, with 9 bases of the junction outside any gene match. TCRbeta CDR3 regions were amplified from genomic DNA using the immunoSEQ Assay, a bias-controlled multiplex PCR. As for the original processing: The number of nucleated cells in each sample was estimated from the amplification of reference gene primers within the assay. To quantify the absolute abundance of each unique TCRbeta CDR3 rearrangement, sequence reads were collapsed and filtered. For each sample, productive Simpson clonality was calculated as the square root of Simpson's diversity index across productive rearrangements. Held by TCRdb, this immuneACCESS table contains in-frame sequences only and omits some clones. Under half of the omission traces to an unresolved V gene where checked; the cause of the rest is unknown. The D gene and trimming were derived from the DNA, and the V and J assignments and clone size from that table. The sample table holds around 240,000 clones, of which over 75% were seen once. The leading ten clones occupy 1.9% of the sample.

Of note for this clone: Its cognate antigen has yet to be identified. No much larger clone exists at a distance of one base, and base qualities are not known.

Enrolling through a virtual design, the prospective study's participants ranged in age from roughly 18 to 100 years and lived across roughly 23 United States geographic areas. In the prospective study, participants were assigned to cohorts based on the clinical history participants reported in a screening survey and a study questionnaire. ImmuneRACE Cohort 3 recovered participants were defined by two consecutive negative NP/OP PCR tests, healthcare professional clearance, or symptom resolution. Mobile phlebotomists in the prospective study collected whole blood, serum and a nasopharyngeal or oropharyngeal swab from every participant. Prospective study participants could optionally give additional blood draws and questionnaires over an approximately 2-month period. Prospective study blood samples were shipped either frozen or at room temperature before DNA extraction.

The sequenced sample was PBMCs or T cells enriched from blood (not recorded which). The origin of this receptor is a woman aged 45-59 years who had recovered from COVID-19. The sequence joins TRBV7-3 to TRBJ2-7; the central 8 bases match TRBD1. The CDR3 reads as follows: CASSPTGGRIYEQYF. Here is the DNA: TGTGCCAGCAGCCCAACAGGGGGTCGGATCTACGAGCAGTACTTC.